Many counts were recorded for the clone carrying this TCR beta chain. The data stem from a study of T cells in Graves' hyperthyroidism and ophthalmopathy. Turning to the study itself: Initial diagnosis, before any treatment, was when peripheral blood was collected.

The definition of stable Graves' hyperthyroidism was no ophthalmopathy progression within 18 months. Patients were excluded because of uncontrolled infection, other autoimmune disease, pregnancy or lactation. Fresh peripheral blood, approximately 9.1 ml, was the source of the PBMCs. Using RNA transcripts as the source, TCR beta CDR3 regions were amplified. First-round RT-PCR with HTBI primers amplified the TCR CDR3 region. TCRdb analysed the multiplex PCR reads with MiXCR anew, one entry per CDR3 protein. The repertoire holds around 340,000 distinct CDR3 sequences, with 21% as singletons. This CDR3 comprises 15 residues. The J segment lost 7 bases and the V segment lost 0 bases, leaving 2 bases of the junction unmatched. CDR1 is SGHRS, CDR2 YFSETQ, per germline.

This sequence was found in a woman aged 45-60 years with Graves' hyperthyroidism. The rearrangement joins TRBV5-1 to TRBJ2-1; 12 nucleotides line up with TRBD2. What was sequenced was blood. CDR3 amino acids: CASSLAGTSGNEQFF. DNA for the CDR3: TGCGCCAGCAGCTTGGCCGGGACTAGCGGGAATGAGCAGTTCTTC.